A single sample is the source of the 14 T cell receptor beta chains below, sequenced in a study of cytomegalovirus exposure and HLA in healthy donors (dated by TCRdb to 2016 to 2017). Library construction relied on the immunoSEQ multiplex PCR assay. For the multiplex PCR, a mixture combining 60 forward primers for TCR Vbeta segments and 13 reverse primers for TCR Jbeta segments was used. TCRdb stores this immuneACCESS table with in-frame sequences only. Part of the clones is absent; in the studies checked, under half of the shortfall reflects unresolved V genes, and no reason is known for the rest. Within this sample are about 120,000 clones, with approximately 72% of them counted one time only. Of the sample, approximately 1.5% is held by the ten largest clones. Sequenced: PBMCs. These receptors originate from a man younger than 35 in good health and CMV-seronegative.

This sequence joins TRBV14 and TRBJ2-3, with D perhaps TRBD1 (6 bases). Per germline, CDR1 SGHDN and CDR2 FVKESK. V lost 3 bases, J lost 2 bases, and 15 bases lay in between. The CDR3 is 16 residues long. The CDR3 sequence is CASSHRTGISTDTQYF. CDR3 coding DNA: TGTGCCAGCAGCCATCGCACAGGGATTTCCACAGATACGCAGTATTTT.

This clone appeared a few times. The junction shows a germline mismatch at one end, possibly a read error. The chain couples TRBV19 to TRBJ2-1; 8 positions agree with TRBD2. The CDR3 runs to 17 residues. Germline CDR1 is LNHDA and CDR2 is SQIVND (reference sequence). For the CDR3, the DNA is TGTGCCAGTACGAAGTGGGCGGGAGGTTTCTCCGACAATGAGCAGTTCTTC. Its translation: CASTKWAGGFSDNEQFF.

In DNA form, the CDR3 reads TGTGCCTGGAGGGGGGACAGGGCCAATCAGCCCCAGCATTTT. Protein: CAWRGDRANQPQHF. This chain links TRBV30 with TRBJ1-5; TRBD1 matches at 9 bases. CDR3 length: 14 amino acids. The junction had 3 bases not matched to a gene; V was cut back by 3 bases and J by 3 bases. Per the germline V gene, CDR1 is GTSNPN and CDR2 is SVGIG (reference sequence). The variable domain in full, completed from reference TRBV30 and TRBJ1-5, reads SQTIHQWPATLVQPVGSPLSLECTVEGTSNPNLYWYRQAAGRGLQLLFYSVGIGQISSEVPQNLSASRPQDRQFILSSKKLLLSDSGFYLCAWRGDRANQPQHFGDGTRLSIL.

The genes are TRBV2 and TRBJ2-3, with D possibly being TRBD2 (6 bases). Trimming pared 4 bases from V and 3 bases from J, leaving 14 bases between. The CDR3 is 15 residues long. Germline CDR1 SNHLY, CDR2 FYNNEI. The CDR3 loop is CASSVTGVGTDTQYF. DNA for the CDR3: TGTGCCAGCAGTGTAACGGGAGTCGGGACAGATACGCAGTATTTT.

V usage is TRBV13 and J usage is TRBJ2-1; the match to TRBD1 covers 9 bases. V was pared by 4 bases and J by 5 bases, with 15 bases of the junction left unmatched. This CDR3 spans 18 amino acids. Germline V gene lookup returns CDR1 PRHDT and CDR2 FYEKMQ (reference sequence). CDR3 sequence (DNA): TGTGCCAGCAGCTCCCCGGGACCACGGGACAGGGCCAACAATGAGCAGTTCTTC. The encoded protein is CASSSPGPRDRANNEQFF.

The rearrangement links TRBV4-2 to TRBJ2-3; 10 bases map to TRBD2. The germline V gene has CDR1 LGHNA and CDR2 YNFKEQ. V shed 5 bases, J shed 4 bases, and the junction held 18 bases outside the gene matches. There are 19 residues in the CDR3. The DNA for the CDR3 is TGTGCCAGCAGCTCCCGACCGCCTATAGCGGGGGGTCCGGCAGATACGCAGTATTTT. This codes for CASSSRPPIAGGPADTQYF.

This chain connects TRBV29-1 to TRBJ2-5; weak D call: TRBD2 (5 bases). V lost 3 bases and J 1 base, leaving 18 bases between the germline ends. Germline CDR1 is SQVTM and CDR2 is ANQGSEA. This CDR3 has 16 residues. The CDR3 is CSVEAGSLPFQETQYF. The CDR3 bases are TGCAGCGTTGAGGCGGGTTCCCTGCCCTTCCAAGAGACCCAGTACTTC.

This chain connects TRBV7-2 to TRBJ2-7, with TRBD2 as a possible D gene (5 bases). Per the germline V gene, CDR1 is SGHTA and CDR2 is FQGNSA. Trimming took 4 bases from V and 6 from J, leaving 25 bases between them. This CDR3 is 17 amino acids long. The CDR3 is CASSYNPSGVGVSEQYF. DNA of the CDR3: TGTGCCAGCAGCTATAACCCCTCCGGGGTGGGCGTCAGCGAGCAGTACTTC.

This clone was seen only a few times. The chain employs TRBV5-6 and TRBJ2-7; TRBD2 agrees at 7 bases. Germline V gene sequence: CDR1 SGHDT, CDR2 YYEEEE. V was clipped by 4 bases and J by 3 bases; unmatched bases: 7. The CDR3 is 14 amino acids. The chain's CDR3 is CASSGGVAYYEQYF. The CDR3 DNA reads as TGTGCCAGCAGCGGGGGGGTAGCCTACTACGAGCAGTACTTC.

The CDR3 reads CASSLVDSMNTEAFF. For the CDR3, the DNA is TGTGCCAGCAGCTTGGTGGACAGCATGAACACTGAAGCTTTCTTT. The chain joins TRBV5-6 to TRBJ1-1; perhaps TRBD1 as D (6 bases). V was trimmed by 0 bases and J by 0 bases, leaving 9 bases between them. CDR3 size: 15 residues. Germline assignment: CDR1 SGHDT and CDR2 YYEEEE.

The chain links TRBV10-3 to TRBJ2-5, with TRBD2 identical over 8 bases. CDR3 length equals 14 residues. Trimming cost V 4 bases and J 2 bases; bases outside gene matches: 3. Per the germline V gene, CDR1 is ENHRY and CDR2 is SYGVKD. CDR3 DNA sequence: TGTGCCATCAGTGGGACTAGCCAACAAGAGACCCAGTACTTC. This gives the protein CAISGTSQQETQYF.

V and J are TRBV27 and TRBJ1-4, with D uncertain. With 5 bases removed from V and 6 bases from J, the gap between germline ends came to 19 bases. CDR3 length: 16 residues. Germline V lookup: CDR1 MNHEY, CDR2 SMNVEV (reference sequence). The CDR3 here is CASSLRPTVLDEKLFF. CDR3 nucleotides: TGTGCCAGCAGTCTACGCCCTACGGTCCTGGATGAAAAACTGTTTTTT.

In this sample, this clone turned up a few times. The chain recombines TRBV13 with TRBJ2-3; a weak D match, TRBD2 (5 bases). The CDR3 runs to 14 residues. The ends were cut back, 1 base at V and 5 bases at J, with 10 bases in the middle. The germline gives CDR1 PRHDT, CDR2 FYEKMQ (reference sequence). The CDR3 here is CASSLVLREDTQYF. CDR3 in DNA: TGTGCCAGCAGCTTAGTACTCCGGGAAGATACGCAGTATTTT.

This rearrangement joins TRBV27 to TRBJ2-1; 7 bases are a match to TRBD1. V was pared by 6 bases and J by 3 bases, with 8 bases of the junction left unmatched. In germline, CDR1 is MNHEY, CDR2 SMNVEV (reference sequence). This CDR3 spans 15 amino acids. The CDR3 region is CASRSGTEGYNEQFF. In DNA, the CDR3 is TGTGCCAGCAGATCCGGGACAGAAGGCTACAATGAGCAGTTCTTC.